Listed here are 11 T cell receptor beta chains from one sample, sequenced in a study of shared clonotypes between healthy human individuals (TCRdb year 2020). The library was obtained by the immunoSEQ multiplex PCR assay. Held by TCRdb, this immuneACCESS table contains in-frame sequences only and omits some clones. Under half of the omission traces to an unresolved V gene where checked; the cause of the rest is unknown. The sample profile shows millions of clones; around 90% of them were found once. The ten largest clones take up 0.13% to 0.15% of the sample. Sequencing used naive CD4+ T cells sorted from blood. The cell subset or site label for this specimen denotes: CD45RA+ positively selected. These receptors were obtained from a man younger than 35 in good health.

Details on this clone: This CDR3 is also generated by other DNA sequences in the sample. This chain links TRBV18 with TRBJ2-7; 7 bases fit TRBD2. J gave up 4 bases and V 6 bases, and 6 bases lay outside the gene matches. CDR1 KGHSH and CDR2 LQKENI come from the germline V gene. The CDR3 extends over 13 amino acids. CDR3 region: CASSSGGGYEQYF. CDR3 DNA sequence: TGTGCCAGCTCGTCGGGAGGAGGTTACGAGCAGTACTTC. Supplemented by reference TRBV18 and TRBJ2-7, the full variable domain reads NAGVMQNPRHLVRRRGQEARLRCSPMKGHSHVYWYRQLPEEGLKFMVYLQKENIIDESGMPKERFSAEFPKEGPSILRIQQVVRGDSAAYFCASSSGGGYEQYFGPGTRLTVT.

This chain connects TRBV7-2 to TRBJ2-1; TRBD2 is a possible D gene (5 bases). The CDR3 sequence is 15 residues long. Germline CDR1 reads SGHTA; CDR2 reads FQGNSA. V was cut by 5 bases and J by 1 base, with 12 bases left in between. CDR3 in amino acids: CASSLWRLSYNEQFF. CDR3 coding DNA: TGTGCCAGCAGCCTGTGGAGGTTGTCCTACAATGAGCAGTTCTTC.

As for this clone: A junction boundary mismatches the germline segment, possibly from a read error. The V and J genes are TRBV6-1 and TRBJ2-1; a weak D match, TRBD2 (7 bases). CDR1 and CDR2 from the germline V gene are MNHNS and SASEGT. The CDR3 totals 15 residues. As DNA, the CDR3 is TGTGCCAGCAGTAAAAGGGGGGGCTCCCACAATGAGCAGTTCTTC. Its translation: CASSKRGGSHNEQFF.

V is TRBV4-2 and J is TRBJ2-3; D gene uncertain. The CDR3 extends over 15 amino acids. V lost 0 bases and J lost 2, with 9 bases in between. Germline CDR1 reads LGHNA; CDR2 reads YNFKEQ. For the CDR3, the DNA is TGTGCCAGCAGCCAAGATCAGCAAGCCACAGATACGCAGTATTTT. It specifies CASSQDQQATDTQYF.

The chain uses TRBV5-1 and TRBJ2-3; the D gene is possibly TRBD2 (6 bases). Germline V gene sequence: CDR1 SGHRS, CDR2 YFSETQ. V gave up 0 bases and J gave up 4 bases, with 18 bases separating them. The CDR3 runs 17 residues. This CDR3 reads CASSLESLAVGADTQYF. Here the CDR3 DNA reads TGCGCCAGCAGCTTGGAATCCTTAGCGGTAGGCGCAGATACGCAGTATTTT.

This chain connects TRBV14 to TRBJ2-5; D gene unclear. The germline V gene encodes CDR1 SGHDN and CDR2 FVKESK. The V end lost 0 bases, the J end lost 2 bases, and 10 bases lay between the germline ends. The CDR3 is made up of 15 amino acids. The CDR3 DNA sequence: TGTGCCAGCAGCCAAGATAACCGGGTACAAGAGACCCAGTACTTC. It codes for CASSQDNRVQETQYF.

Worth noting for this clone: The same CDR3 also results from other DNA sequences found in this sample. This chain links TRBV5-1 with TRBJ2-2, with D possibly matching TRBD1 (6 bases). Germline values: CDR1 SGHRS, CDR2 YFSETQ. The CDR3 is 15 amino acids. V lost 4 bases to trimming and J lost 3 bases, with 13 bases between them. CDR3 nucleotide sequence: TGCGCCAGCAGCCCACAGGGTCGGGACACCGGGGAGCTGTTTTTT. Translation gives CASSPQGRDTGELFF.

The genes are TRBV9 and TRBJ2-3; D possibly uses TRBD1 or TRBD2 (5 bases each). The V and J ends lost 4 bases and 6 bases respectively, with 12 bases between them. This CDR3 has 13 amino acids. Germline V gene data show CDR1 as SGDLS and CDR2 as YYNGEE. The chain's CDR3 is CASSSGGMDTQYF. CDR3 nucleotides: TGTGCCAGCAGCAGTGGGGGTATGGATACGCAGTATTTT. The full variable domain, rest sourced from reference TRBV9 and TRBJ2-3, is DSGVTQTPKHLITATGQRVTLRCSPRSGDLSVYWYQQSLDQGLQFLIQYYNGEERAKGNILERFSAQQFPDLHSELNLSSLELGDSALYFCASSSGGMDTQYFGPGTRLTVL.

The chain employs TRBV19 and TRBJ2-2, with no clear D. The CDR3 contains 12 residues. V was cut by 6 bases and J by 4 bases, with 6 bases left in between. Germline V gene sequence: CDR1 LNHDA, CDR2 SQIVND (reference sequence). For the CDR3, the DNA is TGTGCCAGTAGACCATTCACCGGGGAGCTGTTTTTT. Translating it yields CASRPFTGELFF.

V and J are TRBV6-1 and TRBJ2-1; 8 bases agree with TRBD1. Per the germline V gene, CDR1 is MNHNS and CDR2 is SASEGT. With 6 bases clipped from V and 6 bases from J, the junction kept 10 bases outside the gene matches. The CDR3 spans 15 residues. As DNA, the CDR3 is TGTGCCAGCAGAGAGAGGGACAGGCACAGCAATGAGCAGTTCTTC. Its translation is CASRERDRHSNEQFF.

Regarding this clone: Other DNA sequences in this specimen translate into the identical CDR3. The rearrangement joins TRBV6-1 to TRBJ2-1; 8 nucleotides align to TRBD1. The J segment lost 4 bases and the V segment lost 6 bases, leaving 2 bases of the junction unmatched. Looked up from germline, CDR1 is MNHNS and CDR2 is SASEGT. The CDR3 has 13 residues. As DNA, the CDR3 is TGTGCCAGCAGACAGGGGGGTTACAATGAGCAGTTCTTC. Translated: CASRQGGYNEQFF.